The rows below give T cell receptor beta chains drawn from one sample of a study of shared clonotypes between healthy human individuals. TCRdb's table, derived via immunoSEQ multiplex PCR, lists solely in-frame clones and lacks some. The sample includes over a million clones, 75% to 85% of them seen just once. The source material was memory CD4+ T cells from PBMCs. The source is a man younger than 35 in good health. Some clones in this sample may be carry-over from other donors' samples. Each CDR3 is given with its conserved first and last residue.

cdr3_length | v_call | cdr3_aa
15 | TRBV7-2 | CASSLWGGGGNEQFF
14 | TRBV7-2 | CASSRQGWGPEAFF
15 | TRBV5-1 | CASSPYPGVSGEAFF
13 | TRBV19 | CASSMAQGDTQYF
13 | TRBV6-5 | CASRTGGGNTIYF
15 | TRBV6-1 | CASSEALLPGTEAFF
17 | TRBV5-1 | CASSLGTSGSFINEQFF
13 | TRBV29-1 | CSVESNVDGELFF
13 | TRBV5-6 | CASSFRVNTEAFF
13 | TRBV6-6 | CASSFSSYNEQFF
16 | TRBV7-2 | CASRRTGGLSGNTIYF
16 | TRBV5-4 | CASSRPTSGGIYEQYF
12 | TRBV2 | CASKGFDQPQHF
14 | TRBV7-2 | CASSRSGRWFEQYF
15 | TRBV2 | CASTTDTLKANEQFF
16 | TRBV18 | CASSPPDGVSGYGYTF
15 | TRBV19 | CASSIEGMGADTQYF
12 | TRBV7-9 | CASSVVNGGYTF
15 | TRBV11-2 | CASSLGLAGGNEQFF
14 | TRBV4-2 | CASSQDFNTGELFF
15 | TRBV28 | CASRGLLSAPGELFF
14 | TRBV28 | CASSLQAGGQPQHF
15 | TRBV14 | CASSGLAGFSYEQYF
17 | TRBV4-3 | CASSQGAGTGFNTEAFF
17 | TRBV7-2 | CASSSGRTAFVYNEQFF
14 | TRBV18 | CASSPGSYTDTQYF
13 | TRBV30 | CAWSGGGGETQYF
16 | TRBV9 | CASSVAPGTSSYEQYF
15 | TRBV7-9 | CASSATGGSGNTIYF
17 | TRBV4-1 | CASSHAFGRGVDSPLHF
18 | TRBV6-1 | CASSESQGQYYSNQPQHF
14 | TRBV11-1 | CASSLVQGAYEQYF
13 | TRBV28 | CASKRAGNYGYTF
11 | TRBV20-1 | CSAPTEAEAFF
15 | TRBV10-1 | CASSERRVAYNEQFF
13 | TRBV27 | CASSSDYTYEQYF
15 | TRBV4-3 | CASSQDWEVDTEAFF
13 | TRBV9 | CASSPSVNTEAFF
13 | TRBV2 | CASVLGAGGTQYF
13 | TRBV28 | CASSEGINQPQHF
14 | TRBV29-1 | CSAPLTGTTDTQYF
15 | TRBV4-1 | CASSQEGTRDNEQYF
13 | TRBV4-3 | CASSQSSGQPQHF
13 | TRBV5-6 | CASSLSEGWGYTF
14 | TRBV9 | CASSVEATPIIQYF
12 | TRBV5-1 | CASSQRTDTQYF
13 | TRBV10-3 | CAISEVGPGEQFF
14 | TRBV7-3 | CASSRSGYTDTQYF
11 | TRBV5-1 | CASSPGYGYTF
13 | TRBV7-2 | CASSRQGVQPQHF
13 | TRBV5-4 | CASSPVVTGELFF
15 | TRBV19 | CASSRWRTRTDTQYF
13 | TRBV6-4 | CASSLEGGTEAFF
14 | TRBV18 | CASSPTSGGYEQYF
15 | TRBV4-1 | CASSQGPTSNYGYTF
12 | TRBV10-3 | CAISRTVGEQFF
14 | TRBV19 | CASSPISGWGEQFF
15 | TRBV27 | CASSRGTTNTGELFF
13 | TRBV28 | CASSATGRTPFHF